Here is one TCR beta chain with its context. What it binds is not known. Clones were sequenced by immunoSEQ multiplex PCR, and TCRdb holds only the in-frame ones, with some missing. The sample has 120,000 or so clones; 70% to 90% are singletons. Pooled samples include second doses given at about 4 or 12 weeks. This record comes from a study of T cell responses to AZD1222 COVID-19 vaccine. General observations from the study: Seropositive AZD1222 recipients at baseline numbered only six or seven. Donors were largely white British and mainly female; clonal diversity was possibly underestimated.

The V end was cut by 4 bases, the J end by 3 bases, with 12 bases between. Germline CDR1 and CDR2: MNHEY and SVGEGT. The CDR3 totals 15 residues. The V gene is TRBV6-2 or TRBV6-3, the J gene TRBJ2-2; TRBD2 might be the D (6 bases). The sequencing here drew on peripheral blood, taken 28 days after the second AZD1222 dose. The receptor comes from an adult who received the AZD1222 COVID-19 vaccine. This CDR3 reads CASSSDGDYTGELFF. CDR3 nucleotides: TGTGCCAGCAGTTCCGACGGGGACTACACCGGGGAGCTGTTTTTT.